The 6 T cell receptor beta chains listed next were all sequenced from one sample in a study of T cells in Graves' hyperthyroidism and ophthalmopathy. The source material, RNA transcripts, was used to amplify TCR beta CDR3 regions. Primed by the HTBI set, a first-round RT-PCR was run on the TCR CDR3. TCRdb ran MiXCR on the multiplex PCR reads and lists one entry per CDR3 protein. The repertoire holds under 250,000 distinct CDR3 sequences, under 20% seen once, with around 50% in the top ten. Sequenced: blood. Source of these receptors: a man in his fifties or sixties with Graves' hyperthyroidism.

V usage is TRBV4-1 and J usage is TRBJ1-2; no clear D. Germline values: CDR1 MGHRA, CDR2 YSYEKL. Trimming left V 1 base short and J 0 bases short, with 12 bases between. This CDR3 has 16 amino acids. CDR3 protein: CASSQAGRRTNYGYTF. The CDR3 DNA sequence: TGCGCCAGCAGCCAAGCCGGACGGCGGACTAACTATGGCTACACCTTC.

At least ten counts were recorded for this clonotype. This chain links TRBV5-1 with TRBJ2-3, with 9 bases fitting TRBD2. The CDR3 runs to 17 residues. Germline-derived CDR1 and CDR2 are SGHRS and YFSETQ. The V gene end was trimmed by 0 bases and the J gene end by 0 bases; junction bases not matched to a gene: 5. In nucleotides, the CDR3 is TGCGCCAGCAGCTTGGAGGCTAGCGGGACTAGCACAGATACGCAGTATTTT. This gives the protein CASSLEASGTSTDTQYF.

This clonotype has a count of ten or more. This chain uses TRBV25-1 with TRBJ1-5; D is unresolved. The germline CDR1 and CDR2 sequences are MGHDK and SYGVNS. The CDR3 spans 14 residues. Trimming stripped 0 bases from V and 2 bases from J, with 5 bases between. The CDR3 nucleotides are TGTGCCAGCAGTGAATACTCGGGCAATCAGCCCCAGCATTTT. Protein sequence: CASSEYSGNQPQHF.

This clonotype was picked up many times. The gene calls are TRBV7-8 and TRBJ2-1; D possibly corresponds to TRBD1 (8 bases). Deletions cut 5 bases from V and 8 bases from J, with 28 bases between. The CDR3 sequence is 18 residues long. Germline V CDR1 and CDR2: SGHVS, FQNEAQ. The CDR3 region has the DNA TGTGCCAGCAGCCTACTTCGAATAAGACAGGGGAGGGAAGATGAGCAGTTCTTC. It specifies CASSLLRIRQGREDEQFF.

This clonotype was observed a handful of times. The V call is TRBV24-1, the J call TRBJ2-5; the D gene could be TRBD1 or TRBD2 (5 bases each). The germline CDR1 and CDR2 sequences are KGHDR and SFDVKD. Trimming removed 4 bases from V and 5 bases from J, with 13 bases in between. The CDR3 has 14 residues. The CDR3, as DNA: TGTGCCACCAGTGACCCCACTAGGGGTGAGACCCAGTACTTC. Residues: CATSDPTRGETQYF.

This clonotype occurred many times. This chain links TRBV28 with TRBJ1-2; the D gene is possibly TRBD1 (5 bases). The germline CDR1 and CDR2 sequences are MDHEN and SYDVKM. The CDR3 runs to 14 residues. The V end lost 6 bases, the J end lost 4 bases, and 15 bases lay between the germline ends. CDR3 nucleotide sequence: TGTGCCAGCAGCCGGGACCGCACTTTCTATGGCTACACCTTC. It codes for CASSRDRTFYGYTF.